This T cell receptor beta chain was sequenced during a study of blood T cell repertoires in COVID-19. Only in-frame clones appear in the TCRdb table, and some are missing; sequencing was by immunoSEQ multiplex PCR. Here the sample spans over 200,000 clones, roughly four fifths being singletons. With 1 base removed from V and 4 bases from J, the gap between germline ends came to 13 bases. Germline-derived CDR1 and CDR2 are LNHDA and SQIVND (reference sequence). This CDR3 is built from 15 residues. The sample consisted of peripheral blood. This receptor was obtained from a woman aged 80 or over with COVID-19, enrolled during active disease. V is TRBV19 and J is TRBJ2-5; TRBD2 might be the D (6 bases). Here the CDR3 reads CASSIAGGGRETQYF. The CDR3 DNA sequence: TGTGCCAGTAGTATAGCAGGTGGAGGGAGAGAGACCCAGTACTTC.